What follows are 21 T cell receptor beta chains derived from one specimen sequenced in a study of cytomegalovirus exposure and HLA in healthy donors. Both 60 Vbeta primers and 13 Jbeta primers went into the PCR. Clones were read by immunoSEQ multiplex PCR, and TCRdb kept only the in-frame ones, dropping some. Of approximately 130,000 clones listed, over 75% are singletons. The sequenced sample consisted of PBMCs. Receptors were obtained from a woman aged 18-29 years in good health and CMV-seronegative.

V usage is TRBV10-2 and J usage is TRBJ2-7; 7 nucleotides match TRBD2. V shed 5 bases and J 4 bases; nucleotides not matched to a gene: 2. Germline CDR1 and CDR2: WSHSY and SAAADI. This CDR3 spans 12 amino acids. The chain's CDR3 is CASSRTSYEQYF. DNA of the CDR3: TGCGCCAGCAGTAGGACTAGTTACGAGCAGTACTTC.

This chain joins TRBV5-1 and TRBJ2-3, with a possible D match to TRBD1 (7 bases). The length of the CDR3 is 16 residues. From germline, CDR1 is SGHRS and CDR2 YFSETQ. Trimming left V 1 base short and J 2 bases short, with 14 bases between. The CDR3 loop is CASSLTGGGVTDTQYF. The CDR3 region has the DNA TGCGCCAGCAGCTTGACCGGAGGGGGCGTCACAGATACGCAGTATTTT.

The chain uses TRBV2 and TRBJ2-3, with TRBD2 matching 8 bases. Losses at the gene ends were 7 bases for V and 4 bases for J; bases not matched to a gene: 7. CDR3 size: 14 residues. Germline V lookup: CDR1 SNHLY, CDR2 FYNNEI. CDR3 nucleotides: TGTGCCAGCAACCGCCCCGGGGGGGCAGATACGCAGTATTTT. This codes for CASNRPGGADTQYF.

This clone came up once. The junction departs from the called germline gene at one end, perhaps through a read error. The chain carries TRBV4-1 and TRBJ2-1, with 8 positions matching TRBD2. CDR3 size: 18 residues. Germline V lookup: CDR1 MGHRA, CDR2 YSYEKL. The CDR3 DNA reads as TGCGCCAGCAGCCAAGAGGCTAGCCAAGCGGGAGAGGATCATGAGCAGCTCTTC. Encoded protein: CASSQEASQAGEDHEQLF.

The chain links TRBV7-2 to TRBJ2-7; D not certain. The CDR3 loop spans 14 amino acids. V was trimmed by 5 bases and J by 3 bases, leaving 14 bases between them. Germline V gene lookup returns CDR1 SGHTA and CDR2 FQGNSA. CDR3 region: CASSLRAPGYEQYF. For the CDR3, the DNA is TGTGCCAGCAGCCTTAGAGCTCCGGGCTACGAGCAGTACTTC. The whole variable domain, remainder taken from reference TRBV7-2 and TRBJ2-7, is GAGVSQSPSNKVTEKGKDVELRCDPISGHTALYWYRQSLGQGLEFLIYFQGNSAPDKSGLPSDRFSAERTGGSVSTLTIQRTQQEDSAVYLCASSLRAPGYEQYFGPGTRLTVT.

This clone occurred a few times. A junction end diverges from the germline sequence, so it may reflect a read error. This sequence joins TRBV5-1 and TRBJ2-6; D may be TRBD1 (5 bases). This CDR3 region has 16 residues. From germline, CDR1 is SGHRS and CDR2 YFSETQ. The CDR3 DNA is TGCGCCAGCAGCTCCACAGCCAGCTCTGGGGCCAACGGCCTGACTTTC. Protein: CASSSTASSGANGLTF.

This clone was found once. The chain links TRBV7-8 to TRBJ1-1; D call uncertain. The CDR3 sequence is 13 residues long. V was cut by 4 bases and J by 4 bases, with 10 bases left in between. From germline, CDR1 is SGHVS and CDR2 FQNEAQ. The DNA for the CDR3 is TGTGCCAGCAGCTCCCTAGATGGCACTGAAGCTTTCTTT. It yields the protein CASSSLDGTEAFF.

The CDR3 spells CASTLQGDTEAFF. As DNA, the CDR3 is TGTGCCAGCACGCTACAGGGAGACACTGAAGCTTTCTTT. The chain links TRBV6-5 to TRBJ1-1, with D maybe TRBD1 (6 bases). V was clipped by 7 bases and J by 3 bases, with 12 bases between them. Germline CDR1 is MNHEY and CDR2 is SVGAGI. The CDR3 loop spans 13 amino acids.

The V and J genes are TRBV30 and TRBJ1-6; TRBD1 is a possible D gene (6 bases). V lost 2 bases and J lost 7, with 15 bases in between. Germline lookup yields CDR1 GTSNPN and CDR2 SVGIG (reference sequence). This CDR3 contains 15 residues. Written as DNA, the CDR3 is TGTGCCTGGAGTCGGGCGGGGGCGAGAAATTCACCCCTCCACTTT. This gives the protein CAWSRAGARNSPLHF.

This chain joins TRBV29-1 and TRBJ2-1; D may be TRBD1 (5 bases). V was pared by 4 bases and J by 8 bases, with 15 bases between. Germline values: CDR1 SQVTM, CDR2 ANQGSEA. This CDR3 is 13 amino acids long. In nucleotides, the CDR3 is TGCAGCGTTGGGGGCCTAGTTAGGGATGAGCAGTTCTTC. Translated: CSVGGLVRDEQFF.

The V gene is TRBV11-2, the J gene TRBJ1-1, with TRBD1 matching over 8 bases. With V trimmed by 5 bases and J by 7 bases, 6 bases remained unmatched. There are 13 residues in the CDR3. Per germline, CDR1 SGHAT and CDR2 FQNNGV. CDR3 DNA: TGTGCCAGCAGCACCAGACAGGGGTATGAAGCTTTCTTT. It is translated as CASSTRQGYEAFF.

The chain carries TRBV18 and TRBJ2-1; perhaps TRBD2 as D (5 bases). Per germline, CDR1 KGHSH and CDR2 LQKENI. CDR3 length: 14 residues. V shed 6 bases and J shed 3 bases, with 12 bases lying between them. CDR3 in DNA: TGTGCCAGCTCCCTGCCTAGCATCTACAATGAGCAGTTCTTC. Amino acids: CASSLPSIYNEQFF.

The CDR3 coding sequence is TGTGCCACCAGCGTCGGGAAGAGGGAGTGGACTGAAGCTTTCTTT. It codes for CATSVGKREWTEAFF. V is TRBV15 and J is TRBJ1-1; unclear D gene. The CDR3 sequence is 15 residues long. The V end lost 5 bases, the J end lost 5 bases, and 18 bases lay between the germline ends. Germline assignment: CDR1 LNHNV and CDR2 YYDKDF (reference sequence).

This chain joins TRBV10-3 and TRBJ2-7; 8 bases are a match to TRBD1. Losses at the gene ends were 8 bases for V and 2 bases for J; bases not matched to a gene: 5. This CDR3 has 13 residues. Per the germline V gene, CDR1 is ENHRY and CDR2 is SYGVKD. In DNA form, the CDR3 reads TGTGCCATCGACAGGGGAAATCCCTACGAGCAGTACTTC. It codes for CAIDRGNPYEQYF.

The rearrangement uses TRBV27 and TRBJ2-7, with TRBD1 identical over 8 bases. This CDR3 comprises 14 residues. Losses at the gene ends were 3 bases for V and 7 bases for J; bases not matched to a gene: 8. CDR1 and CDR2 from the germline V gene are MNHEY and SMNVEV (reference sequence). CDR3 in DNA: TGTGCCAGCAGTTTCTCCGGACAGGGAGAAGAGCAGTACTTC. Translating it yields CASSFSGQGEEQYF.

The rearrangement uses TRBV2 and TRBJ2-1, with TRBD1 matching over 9 bases. This CDR3 is built from 16 residues. Trimming at V came to 8 bases and at J to 4 bases, leaving 12 bases not matched to a gene. Germline V gene lookup returns CDR1 SNHLY and CDR2 FYNNEI. CDR3 amino acids: CASLPGDRARYNEQFF. The CDR3 nucleotides are TGTGCCAGCCTTCCAGGGGACAGGGCCAGGTACAATGAGCAGTTCTTC.

This chain uses TRBV5-8 with TRBJ1-3; perhaps TRBD1 as D (5 bases). The germline gives CDR1 SGHTS, CDR2 YDEGEE. The ends were cut back, 5 bases at V and 0 bases at J, with 12 bases in the middle. The CDR3 sequence is 15 residues long. Written as DNA, the CDR3 is TGTGCCAGCAGTCAGGGACTGTACTCTGGAAACACCATATATTTT. Protein product: CASSQGLYSGNTIYF.

The rearrangement links TRBV2 to TRBJ2-1; TRBD2 aligns across 7 bases. Germline V gene sequence: CDR1 SNHLY, CDR2 FYNNEI. Trimming cost V 10 bases and J 7 bases; bases outside gene matches: 4. This CDR3 is built from 11 residues. DNA for the CDR3: TGTGCCACGGCGGGGGAGAATGAGCAGTTCTTC. This encodes CATAGENEQFF.

The CDR3 loop is CASSWTGHYEQYF. Here the CDR3 DNA reads TGTGCCAGCAGTTGGACAGGCCACTACGAGCAGTACTTC. This chain connects TRBV27 to TRBJ2-7; 7 bases are shared with TRBD1. V trimming: 4 bases; J trimming: 3 bases; junction bases outside the gene matches: 3. CDR3 length equals 13 residues. Germline lookup yields CDR1 MNHEY and CDR2 SMNVEV (reference sequence).

This chain connects TRBV6-5 to TRBJ2-1, with TRBD1 matching 9 bases. The V and J ends lost 7 bases and 5 bases, in that order; junction bases with no gene match: 6. From germline, CDR1 is MNHEY and CDR2 SVGAGI. CDR3 length: 14 residues. The CDR3 DNA reads as TGTGCCAGCACCTGGACAGGGGAGAACAATGAGCAGTTCTTC. This translates into CASTWTGENNEQFF.

On this clone itself: The junction departs from germline at one end; a sequencing error may be responsible. The genes are TRBV4-1 and TRBJ2-7, with 10 bases matching TRBD2. The CDR3 has 16 amino acids. CDR1 and CDR2 (germline): MGHRA, YSYEKL. The CDR3 DNA is TGCGCCAGCGGCCAAGGACTAGCGGAAAGCTCCTACGAGCAGTACTTC. Its translation: CASGQGLAESSYEQYF.